Listed below are T cell receptor beta chains from one sample, sequenced in a study of cytomegalovirus exposure and HLA in healthy donors. Assay: immunoSEQ multiplex PCR; the TCRdb copy retains only in-frame clones and omits some. The data contain 130,000 to 150,000 clones, about 73% of them singletons. Input material: PBMCs. The receptors were sampled from a man between 35 and 55 years old in good health and CMV-seropositive. CDR3s include the opening cysteine and the closing phenylalanine or tryptophan. A D gene is named only where the DNA matches it firmly. Only part of the rows carry a size: once, few, many, or a class if the clone is expanded.

>TRBV5-4|TRBJ2-3|TRBD2|many
TGTGCCAGCAGGGGGCGGGAGCAAGATACGCAGTATTTT
CASRGREQDTQYF
>TRBV6-1|TRBJ1-5|NA|NA
TGTGCCAGCACCATCCTGGCGGGAAGCCGGCCCCAGCATTTT
CASTILAGSRPQHF
>TRBV18|TRBJ1-4|TRBD1|NA
TGTGCCAGCTCACCATCTGGGACAGTTGCAACTAATGAAAAACTGTTTTTT
CASSPSGTVATNEKLFF
>TRBV13|TRBJ2-1|NA|NA
TGTGCCAGCAGCTTAGCAGGGAATAATGAGCAGTTCTTC
CASSLAGNNEQFF
>TRBV6-1|TRBJ2-7|NA|few
TGTGCCAGCAGCGTGATGGGCGCCTACGAGCAGTACTTC
CASSVMGAYEQYF
>TRBV18|TRBJ2-3|NA|NA
TGTGCCAGCTCGTCCCCTAGCACAGATACGCAGTATTTT
CASSSPSTDTQYF
>TRBV19|TRBJ1-1|NA|many
TGTGCCAGTAGCTGGGGTCAGGGCACTGAAGCTTTCTTT
CASSWGQGTEAFF
>TRBV27|TRBJ1-2|NA|few
TGTGCCAGCAGTTCCCGAATTCCCGGGGATGGCTACACCTTC
CASSSRIPGDGYTF
>TRBV7-2|TRBJ2-7|TRBD2|NA
TGTGCCAGCAGCTCGTGGCATAGCGGGAACTACGAGCAGTACTTC
CASSSWHSGNYEQYF
>TRBV19|TRBJ1-3|NA|NA
TGTGCCAGTAGTGTACAGGGTAGCTCTGGAAACACCATATATTTT
CASSVQGSSGNTIYF
>TRBV9|TRBJ2-2|NA|NA
TGTGCCAGCAGCGGCTCCCAGCGCACCGGGGAGCTGTTTTTT
CASSGSQRTGELFF
>TRBV7-8|TRBJ2-2|TRBD2|NA
TGTGCCAGCAGCCCACCGACTAGCGGGAACACCGGGGAGCTGTTTTTT
CASSPPTSGNTGELFF
>TRBV4-1|TRBJ2-3|TRBD1|once
TGCGCCAGCAGCCAAGATCGCCAGGGGGCTGGCACAGATACGCAGTATTTT
CASSQDRQGAGTDTQYF
>TRBV18|TRBJ2-1|NA|NA
TGTGCCAGCTCACCAATAGCAGTGGAGGGCAATGAGCAGTTCTTC
CASSPIAVEGNEQFF
>TRBV7-9|TRBJ2-4|TRBD2|NA
TGTTCCAGCAGTCCTAGCGGAATAGCCAAAAACATTCAGTACTTC
CSSSPSGIAKNIQYF
>TRBV11-1|TRBJ2-7|TRBD1|once
TGTGCCAGCAGCCCGGTGGGGACAGGGGGTTTCTACGAGCAGTACTTC
CASSPVGTGGFYEQYF
>TRBV9|TRBJ2-7|NA|NA
TGTGCCAGCAGCGGGGAGGAAGAGAGCTACGAGCAGTACTTC
CASSGEEESYEQYF
>TRBV28|TRBJ1-5|NA|NA
TGTGCCAGCAGCCCACGGCGGGATCCCAATCAGCCCCAGCATTTT
CASSPRRDPNQPQHF
>TRBV30|TRBJ1-5|NA|once
TGTGCCTGGAGTAGCGGGATCGGGCAGCCCCAGCATTTT
CAWSSGIGQPQHF
>TRBV4-1|TRBJ1-2|NA|NA
TGCGCCAGCAGCCAAGATAACGGAGCTAACTATGGCTACACCTTC
CASSQDNGANYGYTF
>TRBV14|TRBJ1-4|TRBD1|NA
TGTGCCAGCAGCCGAGAGCAGGGGGCTAATGAAAAACTGTTTTTT
CASSREQGANEKLFF
>TRBV5-1|TRBJ2-3|NA|NA
TGCGCCAGCATGACTAAGTCTAGCACAGATACGCAGTATTTT
CASMTKSSTDTQYF
>TRBV29-1|TRBJ1-1|NA|few
TGCAGCGTTGGGCCAGTGAACACTGAAGCTTTCTTT
CSVGPVNTEAFF
>TRBV15|TRBJ2-7|TRBD2|NA
TGTGCCACCAGCAGAGAGGTGGGGAGGGGTGGGAACGAGCAGTACTTC
CATSREVGRGGNEQYF
>TRBV10-3|TRBJ2-3|TRBD2|NA
TGTGCCATCAACGGGAGGGTTGCAGATACGCAGTATTTT
CAINGRVADTQYF
>TRBV4-1|TRBJ2-7|TRBD1|NA
TGCGCCAGCAGCCAAGCCGAGTCCCCGGGACAGGGGACATACGAGCAGTACTTC
CASSQAESPGQGTYEQYF
>TRBV7-9|TRBJ1-5|NA|NA
TGTGCCAGCAGCTTAACAAACAATCAGCCCCAGCATTTT
CASSLTNNQPQHF
>TRBV6-5|TRBJ2-2|NA|NA
TGTGCCAGCAGCCTAGACGGGGAGCTGTTTTTT
CASSLDGELFF
>TRBV7-2|TRBJ2-7|TRBD2|NA
TGTGCCAGCAGCTTTAGTAGCGGGACGAGACACTTC
CASSFSSGTRHF
>TRBV5-4|TRBJ2-3|TRBD2|NA
TGTGCCAGCAGCTTAGAGGGACTAGCGGGAGACCCATTAATCACAGATACGCAGTATTTT
CASSLEGLAGDPLITDTQYF
>TRBV2|TRBJ2-4|TRBD2|NA
TGTGCCAGCTCGCGGGGGGTGGCCTTAAACATTCAGTACTTC
CASSRGVALNIQYF
>TRBV7-3|TRBJ2-5|NA|NA
TGTGCCAGCAGCGTAAACAGGGAAGAGACCCAGTACTTC
CASSVNREETQYF
>TRBV28|TRBJ2-3|TRBD2|NA
TGTGCCAGCAGTAGGAACGGGGGGATAAGGACAGATACGCAGTATTTT
CASSRNGGIRTDTQYF
>TRBV18|TRBJ2-7|TRBD2|NA
TGTGCCAGCTCACCGCCCGGGAGGGGTAGCGACGAGCAGTACTTC
CASSPPGRGSDEQYF
>TRBV19|TRBJ1-2|NA|NA
TGTGCCAGTAGTATAGGTCAGGGGTATGGCTACACCTTC
CASSIGQGYGYTF
>TRBV6-6|TRBJ2-2|TRBD1|NA
TGTGCCAGCACCCCAAGACAGGGGGCCACCGGGGAGCTGTTTTTT
CASTPRQGATGELFF
>TRBV4-1|TRBJ1-3|NA|NA
TGCGCCAGCAGCCAAGAAGGGTCGGGGTCTGGAAACACCATATATTTT
CASSQEGSGSGNTIYF
>TRBV4-2|TRBJ2-2|NA|once
TGTGCCAGCAGCCCCATGGCGGGGATGAACACCGGGGAGCTGTTTTTT
CASSPMAGMNTGELFF
>TRBV28|TRBJ1-4|NA|few
TGTGCCAGCAGTTTGCAGGGGCTAGGTGAAAAACTGTTTTTT
CASSLQGLGEKLFF
>TRBV30|TRBJ2-6|NA|once
TGTGCCTGGAGTGCCGGGGGATCTGGGGCCAACGTCCTGACTTTC
CAWSAGGSGANVLTF
>TRBV27|TRBJ2-7|NA|few
TGTGCCAGCAGTTTGGCGGAATCCTACGAGCAGTACTTC
CASSLAESYEQYF
>TRBV11-2|TRBJ1-1|NA|NA
TGTGCCAGCAGCTTATACTCGGCTGAAGCTTTCTTT
CASSLYSAEAFF
>TRBV27|TRBJ1-2|TRBD1|NA
TGTGCCGGCAGTCTACAACAGGGGGGCTATGGCTACACCTTC
CAGSLQQGGYGYTF